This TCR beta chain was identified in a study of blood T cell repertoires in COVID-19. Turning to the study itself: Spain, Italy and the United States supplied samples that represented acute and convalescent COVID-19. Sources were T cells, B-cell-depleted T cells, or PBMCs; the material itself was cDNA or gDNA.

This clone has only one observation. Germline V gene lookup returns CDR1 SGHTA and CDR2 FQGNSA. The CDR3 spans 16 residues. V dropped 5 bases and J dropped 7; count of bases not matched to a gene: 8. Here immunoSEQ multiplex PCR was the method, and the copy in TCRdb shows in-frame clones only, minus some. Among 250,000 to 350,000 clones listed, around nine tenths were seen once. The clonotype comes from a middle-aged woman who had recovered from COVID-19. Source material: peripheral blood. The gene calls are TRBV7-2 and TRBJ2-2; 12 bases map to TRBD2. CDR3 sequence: CASSPGLAGLYGELFF. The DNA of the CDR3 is TGTGCCAGCAGCCCAGGACTAGCGGGACTCTACGGGGAGCTGTTTTTT.